These 25 T cell receptor beta chains came from one sample sequenced in a study of radiation and T cells in renal cell carcinoma. Described time point: baseline pretreatment blood. Treatment described: 15 Gy SBRT to primary tumor, nephrectomy 4 weeks later. The protocol was immunoSEQ multiplex PCR, while the TCRdb copy is restricted to in-frame clones and leaves out a portion. Of some 110,000 clones in the sample, approximately 82% are singletons; the top ten hold about 3%. Source: blood, taken from a patient whose treatment included radiotherapy and nephrectomy. All receptors derive from a woman aged 60 to 75 with renal cell carcinoma.

This clone was observed a handful of times. The chain combines TRBV7-4 with TRBJ1-1; TRBD1 matches 11 bases. CDR3 size: 17 residues. From germline, CDR1 is SGHVT and CDR2 SQSDAQ. The trim removed 5 bases at V and 1 base at J, leaving 9 bases unmatched. The CDR3 nucleotides are TGTGCCAGCAGCATCCGGACAGGGGGCGTTCGGAACACTGAAGCTTTCTTT. Amino acid sequence: CASSIRTGGVRNTEAFF.

The rearrangement uses TRBV6-1 and TRBJ2-7; 7 bases are shared with TRBD1. V was clipped by 5 bases and J by 6 bases; unmatched bases: 4. The CDR3 has 12 amino acids. CDR1 MNHNS and CDR2 SASEGT come from the germline V gene. Here the CDR3 reads CASSSRDSEQYF. Here the CDR3 DNA reads TGTGCCAGCAGTTCCCGGGACAGCGAGCAGTACTTC.

The chain has TRBV7-9 and TRBJ2-7, with a possible D match to TRBD2 (5 bases). V lost 2 bases and J 2 bases, leaving 10 bases between the germline ends. Germline V gene sequence: CDR1 SEHNR, CDR2 FQNEAQ (reference sequence). The CDR3 extends over 14 amino acids. CDR3 region: CASSLLDGTYEQYF. The CDR3 DNA sequence: TGTGCCAGCAGCTTATTGGACGGGACCTACGAGCAGTACTTC.

This rearrangement joins TRBV7-2 to TRBJ2-7, with D uncertain. Between the trimmed V and J ends, which lost 5 bases and 5 bases, there was a span of 10 bases. The CDR3 runs 12 residues. From germline, CDR1 is SGHTA and CDR2 FQGNSA. The CDR3 is CASSTRTNEQYF. The CDR3 coding sequence is TGTGCCAGCAGCACGCGGACGAACGAGCAGTACTTC. The full variable domain, with the rest looked up from reference TRBV7-2 and TRBJ2-7, is GAGVSQSPSNKVTEKGKDVELRCDPISGHTALYWYRQSLGQGLEFLIYFQGNSAPDKSGLPSDRFSAERTGGSVSTLTIQRTQQEDSAVYLCASSTRTNEQYFGPGTRLTVT.

In the case of this clone: The identical CDR3 is also encoded by other nucleotide sequences in the sample. The chain couples TRBV19 to TRBJ2-5; unclear D gene. CDR1 and CDR2 (germline): LNHDA, SQIVND (reference sequence). V gave up 1 base and J gave up 5 bases, with 14 bases separating them. The CDR3 spans 15 residues. CDR3 in DNA: TGTGCCAGTAGTATAGCCCCCGGTCTCGGGGAGACCCAGTACTTC. Translated: CASSIAPGLGETQYF.

The DNA for the CDR3 is TGTGCCAGCAGCGACGGGTTAGCTAACTATGGCTACACCTTC. This sequence encodes CASSDGLANYGYTF. This rearrangement joins TRBV9 to TRBJ1-2; no reliable D call. V was clipped by 3 bases and J by 0 bases, with 9 bases between them. Germline loops: CDR1 SGDLS, CDR2 YYNGEE. The CDR3 consists of 14 residues.

This chain uses TRBV6-5 with TRBJ2-1; 10 bases map to TRBD2. The junction had 6 bases not matched to a gene; V was cut back by 6 bases and J by 10 bases. CDR3 length: 13 amino acids. Germline-derived CDR1 and CDR2 are MNHEY and SVGAGI. The CDR3 sequence: CASSQELAGEQFF. In DNA form, the CDR3 reads TGTGCCAGCAGCCAGGAACTAGCGGGAGAGCAGTTCTTC.

The chain employs TRBV7-9 and TRBJ1-5; TRBD1 is a possible D gene (6 bases). This CDR3 region has 15 residues. The V gene lost 5 bases and the J gene lost 7 bases, with 18 bases spanning the gap. Germline assignment: CDR1 SEHNR and CDR2 FQNEAQ (reference sequence). CDR3 coding DNA: TGTGCCAGCAGCCAAGTAGGGGGTGTGGAACAGCCCCAGCATTTT. This encodes CASSQVGGVEQPQHF.

The rearrangement links TRBV19 to TRBJ2-5, with 9 bases matching TRBD1. The DNA end favors TRBJ2-7, so the J call may be wrong. CDR1 is LNHDA, CDR2 SQIVND, per germline (reference sequence). The CDR3 contains 14 residues. CDR3 sequence: CASTGTGRSYEQYF. The CDR3 region has the DNA TGTGCCAGTACTGGGACAGGGAGGTCCTACGAGCAGTACTTC.

The genes are TRBV10-3 and TRBJ2-7; D is ambiguous. Germline V lookup: CDR1 ENHRY, CDR2 SYGVKD. Trimming stripped 0 bases from V and 5 bases from J, with 5 bases between. The CDR3 sequence is 12 residues long. DNA for the CDR3: TGTGCCATCAGTGAGTCTAAGGACGAGCAGTACTTC. Protein sequence: CAISESKDEQYF.

This clone was detected only a few times. This CDR3 is also generated by other DNA sequences in the sample. CDR3 DNA sequence: TGTGCCAGCAGCCGGGACGGGTCCTACGAGCAGTACTTC. Protein: CASSRDGSYEQYF. The rearrangement links TRBV7-9 to TRBJ2-7, with D possibly being TRBD1 or TRBD2 (5 bases each). V shed 5 bases and J shed 1 base, with 9 bases lying between them. Germline loops: CDR1 SEHNR, CDR2 FQNEAQ (reference sequence). This CDR3 has 13 residues. Looking up the rest from reference TRBV7-9 and TRBJ2-7 gives the full variable domain: DTGVSQNPRHKITKRGQNVTFRCDPISEHNRLYWYRQTLGQGPEFLTYFQNEAQLEKSRLLSDRFSAERPKGSFSTLEIQRTEQGDSAMYLCASSRDGSYEQYFGPGTRLTVT.

This sequence joins TRBV6-5 and TRBJ1-1, with D possibly TRBD1 on 5 matching bases. The CDR3 covers 13 residues. Germline V gene data show CDR1 as MNHEY and CDR2 as SVGAGI. The V end lost 4 bases, the J end lost 4 bases, and 10 bases lay between the germline ends. The CDR3 protein is CASSSQGTTEAFF. CDR3 nucleotide sequence: TGTGCCAGCAGTTCTCAGGGAACCACTGAAGCTTTCTTT.

The V call is TRBV2, the J call TRBJ2-2; a possible D gene is TRBD2 (5 bases). Germline V lookup: CDR1 SNHLY, CDR2 FYNNEI. This CDR3 contains 13 residues. Trimming left V 7 bases short and J 0 bases short, with 6 bases between. The CDR3 DNA is TGTGCCAGCAAAGCGGCGAACACCGGGGAGCTGTTTTTT. Encoded protein: CASKAANTGELFF.

This rearrangement joins TRBV7-2 to TRBJ2-5, with TRBD1 identical over 8 bases. Unmatched junction bases numbered 7, after V lost 5 bases and J lost 5 bases. CDR1 is SGHTA and CDR2 is FQGNSA in the germline V gene. This CDR3 contains 14 residues. CDR3 region: CASSTQGAGETQYF. The DNA of the CDR3 is TGTGCCAGCAGCACCCAGGGGGCAGGGGAGACCCAGTACTTC.

The J gene is TRBJ2-7, the V gene TRBV6-1; D call uncertain. This CDR3 region has 12 residues. Germline lookup yields CDR1 MNHNS and CDR2 SASEGT. Trimming shortened V by 6 bases and J by 3 bases, and 9 bases separated the two germline ends. The CDR3 is CASRILYYEQYF. The CDR3, as DNA: TGTGCCAGCAGAATACTTTACTACGAGCAGTACTTC.

The J gene is TRBJ2-7, the V gene TRBV4-3; the D is unclear. Germline lookup yields CDR1 LGHNA and CDR2 YSLEER. The CDR3 has 13 amino acids. V gave up 0 bases and J gave up 3 bases, with 6 bases separating them. CDR3 in amino acids: CASSQDADYEQYF. The CDR3 DNA reads TGCGCCAGCAGCCAAGATGCAGACTACGAGCAGTACTTC.

The chain has TRBV9 and TRBJ2-1; TRBD1 agrees at 12 bases. Per germline, CDR1 SGDLS and CDR2 YYNGEE. The trim removed 3 bases at V and 9 bases at J, leaving 16 bases unmatched. There are 18 residues in the CDR3. The CDR3 sequence: CASSEFRDRGRSVSEQFF. CDR3 nucleotides: TGTGCCAGCAGCGAGTTCCGGGACAGGGGGCGAAGTGTATCTGAGCAGTTCTTC.

V and J are TRBV27 and TRBJ2-1, with unresolved D. Germline V gene data show CDR1 as MNHEY and CDR2 as SMNVEV (reference sequence). This CDR3 has 12 residues. Trimming took 8 bases from V and 9 from J, leaving 14 bases between them. The CDR3 here is CASAQGRSEQFF. DNA of the CDR3: TGTGCCAGCGCTCAAGGCCGTAGTGAGCAGTTCTTC.

The table lists this clone with a count of one. The chain uses TRBV10-3 and TRBJ2-2; D is perhaps TRBD1 (6 bases). The CDR3 is 14 residues long. Trimming pared 3 bases from V and 5 bases from J, leaving 10 bases between. Germline CDR1 and CDR2: ENHRY and SYGVKD. DNA for the CDR3: TGTGCCATCAGTGATGGGACAACTACCGGGGAGCTGTTTTTT. Translation gives CAISDGTTTGELFF.

The chain employs TRBV5-1 and TRBJ2-7; 10 positions match TRBD1. After removal of 0 bases from V and 2 bases from J, the junction contained 2 bases not matched to a gene. Germline CDR1 is SGHRS and CDR2 is YFSETQ. The CDR3 has 15 residues. Here the CDR3 reads CASSLDGTGAYEQYF. DNA of the CDR3: TGCGCCAGCAGCTTGGATGGGACAGGGGCCTACGAGCAGTACTTC.

The chain links TRBV28 to TRBJ1-1; no definite D call. Germline CDR1 MDHEN, CDR2 SYDVKM. V shed 6 bases and J shed 4 bases, with 9 bases lying between them. This CDR3 has 12 residues. The CDR3 DNA is TGTGCCAGCAGAGAAGGGAGCACTGAAGCTTTCTTT. This codes for CASREGSTEAFF.

This chain joins TRBV5-6 and TRBJ2-3, with 7 bases matching TRBD1. Trimming at V came to 4 bases and at J to 5 bases, leaving 4 bases not matched to a gene. CDR3 length: 13 amino acids. Germline V gene sequence: CDR1 SGHDT, CDR2 YYEEEE. The CDR3 sequence: CASSPDRVDTQYF. CDR3 sequence (DNA): TGTGCCAGCAGCCCAGACAGGGTAGATACGCAGTATTTT.

This clone was seen a few times. V is TRBV4-1 and J is TRBJ1-6; 7 bases line up with TRBD1. J was trimmed by 9 bases and V by 3 bases; bases with no gene match: 8. CDR1 and CDR2 (germline): MGHRA, YSYEKL. The CDR3 has 15 amino acids. This CDR3 reads CASSHPDRVGSPLHF. The CDR3 DNA reads as TGCGCCAGCAGCCATCCCGACAGGGTTGGTTCACCCCTCCACTTT.

This clone was found a few times. V usage is TRBV4-1 and J usage is TRBJ1-2, with 7 nucleotides matching TRBD1. The CDR3 has 15 residues. Germline-derived CDR1 and CDR2 are MGHRA and YSYEKL. V was pared by 1 base and J by 1 base, with 3 bases of the junction left unmatched. CDR3 nucleotides: TGCGCCAGCAGCCAAGGTTACAGGGGTAACTATGGCTACACCTTC. Translation gives CASSQGYRGNYGYTF.

In this sample, this clone turned up once. The V gene is TRBV4-1, the J gene TRBJ1-4, with D perhaps TRBD1 (6 bases). This CDR3 region has 15 residues. Germline CDR1 MGHRA, CDR2 YSYEKL. V gave up 4 bases and J gave up 7 bases, with 16 bases separating them. CDR3 coding DNA: TGCGCCAGCAGCCCCTGGGAACAGGGCTCTGAAAAACTGTTTTTT. Encoded protein: CASSPWEQGSEKLFF.